Below, 27 T cell receptor beta chains from the same sample are listed, as sequenced in a study of CD8+CD57+ T cells in acquired aplastic anemia. Genomic DNA acted as the template from which TCR beta VDJ combination and CDR3 sequence profiling were carried out. TCRdb independently ran MiXCR on the reads; one entry per CDR3 protein. Among approximately 170,000 distinct CDR3 sequences listed, about 45% were seen once. Previously, flow cytometry had revealed CD8+CD57+ cell expansion in the patients chosen for sequencing. Sequencing input: sorted CD4+, CD8+, or CD8+CD57+ T cells (not recorded which) from PBMCs. These receptors all come from a human donor with aplastic anemia.

This clonotype was observed once. Likely a read error: the CDR3 ends without its conserved phenylalanine or tryptophan. It is unclear where the CDR3 begins or ends on the DNA, so no DNA is shown, and the CDR3 is as TCRdb lists it. The rearrangement links TRBV11-1 to TRBJ1-4; the tabulated D call, TRBD1, remains unverified against the DNA. Germline CDR1 reads SGHAT; CDR2 reads FQDESV (reference sequence). The CDR3 is 8 residues long, counting both termini. Here the CDR3 reads CASSSSGT.

The rearrangement uses TRBV11-1 and TRBJ1-2; 8 bases agree with TRBD1. The CDR3 length is 16 residues. J was trimmed by 0 bases and V by 4 bases; bases with no gene match: 7. Germline CDR1 is SGHAT and CDR2 is FQDESV (reference sequence). The chain's CDR3 is CASSSGDRIANYGYTF. CDR3 sequence (DNA): TGTGCCAGCAGCTCCGGGGACAGGATTGCTAACTATGGCTACACCTTC.

Worth noting for this clonotype: The junction shows a germline mismatch at one end, possibly a read error. The chain links TRBV9 to TRBJ2-6, with D possibly TRBD2 on 5 matching bases. The CDR3 runs to 13 residues. Germline values: CDR1 SGDLS, CDR2 YYNGEE. CDR3 coding DNA: TGTGCCAGCAGCATAGCCGGGGTCAACGTCCTGGCTTTC. Protein: CASSIAGVNVLAF.

This sequence joins TRBV7-6 and TRBJ2-3; 9 nucleotides align to TRBD2. CDR1 is SGHVS, CDR2 FNYEAQ, per germline. This CDR3 is built from 16 residues. Unmatched junction bases numbered 6, after V lost 0 bases and J lost 5 bases. The CDR3 here is CASSLAAGGPIDTQYF. The CDR3 DNA follows: TGTGCCAGCAGCTTAGCCGCGGGAGGGCCGATAGATACGCAGTATTTT.

There are many counts of this clonotype. This chain joins TRBV20-1 and TRBJ2-1, with a tentative D call TRBD2 (5 bases). Deletions cut 6 bases from V and 2 bases from J, with 14 bases between. Germline V CDR1 and CDR2: DFQATT, SNEGSKA (reference sequence). This CDR3 region has 14 residues. In DNA form, the CDR3 reads TGCAGTGCGACCCGGGGAGCGGCCTACAATGAGCAGTTCTTC. Translating gives CSATRGAAYNEQFF.

The chain links TRBV15 to TRBJ1-2, with 8 bases identical to TRBD1. The CDR3 runs 15 residues. Trimming cost V 1 base and J 0 bases; bases outside gene matches: 1. From germline, CDR1 is LNHNV and CDR2 YYDKDF (reference sequence). In DNA form, the CDR3 reads TGTGCCACCAGCAGAGCAGGGGGCACTAACTATGGCTACACCTTC. The encoded protein is CATSRAGGTNYGYTF.

This clonotype was detected many times. The chain employs TRBV9 and TRBJ1-2; 7 bases are a match to TRBD1. In germline, CDR1 is SGDLS, CDR2 YYNGEE. The CDR3 contains 15 residues. With 1 base clipped from V and 2 bases from J, the junction kept 5 bases outside the gene matches. The CDR3 region is CASSVFQGVNYGYTF. The CDR3 DNA reads TGTGCCAGCAGCGTATTTCAGGGGGTGAACTATGGCTACACCTTC.

In this sample, this clonotype turned up many times. The rearrangement uses TRBV19 and TRBJ1-1; possibly TRBD1 for D (5 bases). Trimming pared 4 bases from V and 5 bases from J, leaving 11 bases between. The CDR3 covers 13 residues. Germline V CDR1 and CDR2: LNHDA, SQIVND (reference sequence). CDR3 nucleotides: TGTGCCAGTAGTAATCGAGGGGTGACTGAAGCTTTCTTT. It encodes CASSNRGVTEAFF.

Remarks on this clonotype: A read error may explain this, as a much larger clone is one base away. The chain has TRBV24-1 and TRBJ1-1; tentative D call: TRBD1 (6 bases). The germline V gene has CDR1 KGHDR and CDR2 SFDVKD. Trimming cost V 12 bases and J 7 bases, with 29 bases left between them. This CDR3 spans 16 amino acids. CDR3 in amino acids: CALSDRGGAFNNEAFF. DNA for the CDR3: TGTGCCCTCAGTGATAGGGGGGGCGCTTTTAATAATGAAGCTTTCTTT.

This clonotype was counted many times. This chain links TRBV6-6 with TRBJ1-5; the D gene is possibly TRBD1 (5 bases). CDR1 is MNHNY and CDR2 is SVGAGI in the germline V gene (reference sequence). Trimming left V 2 bases short and J 1 base short, with 6 bases between. The CDR3 has 14 residues. CDR3 amino acids: CASSYGGSNQPQHF. CDR3 DNA sequence: TGTGCCAGCAGTTACGGGGGGAGCAATCAGCCCCAGCATTTT.

This clonotype was picked up many times. V gene TRBV19 combines with J gene TRBJ1-1; 10 positions match TRBD1. CDR1 is LNHDA and CDR2 is SQIVND in the germline V gene (reference sequence). CDR3 length: 15 residues. V trimming: 8 bases; J trimming: 4 bases; junction bases outside the gene matches: 10. The CDR3 loop reads CASREGDRGPTEAFF. CDR3 bases: TGTGCCAGTCGAGAGGGGGACAGGGGCCCCACTGAAGCTTTCTTT.

The CDR3 DNA follows: TGCGCCAGCAGTGAGGACCTGCTAGGGGGATATCCCCTCCACTTT. It encodes CASSEDLLGGYPLHF. The V call is TRBV10-2, the J call TRBJ1-6; D perhaps matches TRBD1 (6 bases). Deletions cut 2 bases from V and 13 bases from J, with 18 bases between. The CDR3 has 15 amino acids. CDR1 is WSHSY, CDR2 SAAADI, per germline.

This clonotype has at least ten counts. This chain connects TRBV20-1 to TRBJ2-2; D not resolved. With 6 bases removed from V and 1 base from J, the gap between germline ends came to 21 bases. The CDR3 runs 17 residues. Germline V CDR1 and CDR2: DFQATT, SNEGSKA (reference sequence). In nucleotides, the CDR3 is TGCAGTGCCAGATACCGGACGATAGACAAGAACACCGGGGAGCTGTTTTTT. Protein product: CSARYRTIDKNTGELFF.

This clonotype was found many times. This chain joins TRBV19 and TRBJ1-2, with TRBD1 matching 9 bases. V lost 5 bases and J lost 3; bases outside the gene matches: 7. Germline V gives CDR1 LNHDA, CDR2 SQIVND (reference sequence). This CDR3 is built from 15 residues. The CDR3 loop is CASSADRGGHYGYTF. CDR3 sequence (DNA): TGTGCCAGTAGTGCGGACAGGGGAGGACACTATGGCTACACCTTC.

This clonotype was seen a handful of times. V is TRBV15 and J is TRBJ2-7; a possible D gene is TRBD1 (6 bases). The CDR3 is made up of 14 amino acids. The V end was cut by 2 bases, the J end by 1 base, with 9 bases between. Germline CDR1 is LNHNV and CDR2 is YYDKDF (reference sequence). Here the CDR3 reads CATSRSGQSYEQYF. CDR3 DNA: TGTGCCACCAGCAGATCCGGACAGTCCTACGAGCAGTACTTC.

This clonotype has a count of ten or more. V is TRBV9 and J is TRBJ1-1, with D perhaps matching TRBD1 (6 bases). V gave up 0 bases and J gave up 2 bases, with 17 bases separating them. Germline CDR1 is SGDLS and CDR2 is YYNGEE. This CDR3 is built from 17 residues. CDR3 loop: CASSVGGGGLKNTEAFF. The CDR3 DNA reads as TGTGCCAGCAGCGTAGGGGGAGGGGGACTTAAAAACACTGAAGCTTTCTTT.

V usage is TRBV2 and J usage is TRBJ1-1; D remains ambiguous. CDR1 and CDR2 from the germline V gene are SNHLY and FYNNEI. The V end was cut by 4 bases, the J end by 1 base, with 4 bases between. CDR3 length: 12 amino acids. CDR3 coding DNA: TGTGCCAGCAGTGCGAGGAACACTGAAGCTTTCTTT. Amino acid sequence: CASSARNTEAFF.

The chain combines TRBV7-3 with TRBJ1-3, with TRBD1 as a possible D gene (5 bases). There are 13 residues in the CDR3. Germline V gene lookup returns CDR1 SGHTA and CDR2 FQGTGA. The ends were cut back, 1 base at V and 7 bases at J, with 8 bases in the middle. DNA for the CDR3: TGTGCCAGCAGCTTAAGCGGGGGGAACACCATATATTTT. Its protein is CASSLSGGNTIYF.

This clonotype was counted ten times or more. The V call is TRBV3-1, the J call TRBJ1-1; D uncertain. The germline gives CDR1 LGHDT, CDR2 YNNKEL (reference sequence). CDR3 length equals 15 residues. Trimming cost V 0 bases and J 1 base, with 9 bases left between them. The DNA of the CDR3 is TGTGCCAGCAGCCAAGATCTGAGCAGGAACACTGAAGCTTTCTTT. It encodes CASSQDLSRNTEAFF.

The rearrangement uses TRBV7-2 and TRBJ2-7, with D tentatively TRBD1 or TRBD2 (5 bases each). V dropped 0 bases and J dropped 0 bases, with 9 bases sitting between them. This CDR3 spans 15 amino acids. Germline V lookup: CDR1 SGHTA, CDR2 FQGNSA. In DNA, the CDR3 is TGTGCCAGCAGCTTAGCGGGGGTGAGCTCCTACGAGCAGTACGTC. This translates into CASSLAGVSSYEQYV.

The sample holds many counts of this clonotype. The DNA of the CDR3 is TGTGCCAGCAGTTTACCTAAAGTTAATGAGCAGTTCTTC. Its protein is CASSLPKVNEQFF. This chain uses TRBV12-3 or TRBV12-4 with TRBJ2-1; D not certain. V was shortened by 2 bases and J by 7 bases, with 9 bases between the two germline ends. The CDR3 length is 13 residues.

V usage is TRBV15 and J usage is TRBJ2-2, with D perhaps matching TRBD1 (6 bases). This CDR3 comprises 15 residues. Germline lookup yields CDR1 LNHNV and CDR2 YYDKDF (reference sequence). The V gene lost 4 bases and the J gene lost 3 bases, with 12 bases spanning the gap. The CDR3 sequence: CATSTLGAYTGELFF. As DNA, the CDR3 is TGTGCCACCAGCACCTTGGGGGCCTACACCGGGGAGCTGTTTTTT. Full variable domain (rest looked up from reference TRBV15 and TRBJ2-2): DAMVIQNPRYQVTQFGKPVTLSCSQTLNHNVMYWYQQKSSQAPKLLFHYYDKDFNNEADTPDNFQSRRPNTSFCFLDIRSPGLGDTAMYLCATSTLGAYTGELFFGEGSRLTVL.

The sample holds many counts of this clonotype. The J gene is TRBJ1-2, the V gene TRBV3-1; 7 positions agree with TRBD1. The CDR3 is 13 amino acids. With V trimmed by 5 bases and J by 7 bases, 7 bases remained unmatched. Germline values: CDR1 LGHDT, CDR2 YNNKEL (reference sequence). The CDR3 DNA reads as TGTGCCAGCAGCTCACAGGGGTATGGTGGCTACACCTTC. Translation: CASSSQGYGGYTF.

This sequence joins TRBV6-2 or TRBV6-3 and TRBJ2-2, with TRBD1 as a possible D gene (6 bases). Germline V lookup: CDR1 MNHEY, CDR2 SVGEGT. V lost 5 bases and J lost 1, with 17 bases in between. This CDR3 is built from 17 residues. The CDR3: CASSPYTGIMNTGELFF. CDR3 DNA: TGTGCCAGCAGTCCCTACACAGGGATAATGAACACCGGGGAGCTGTTTTTT.

The rearrangement links TRBV6-1 to TRBJ1-1, with 7 bases identical to TRBD1. The CDR3 has 14 amino acids. CDR1 and CDR2 from the germline V gene are MNHNS and SASEGT. The trim removed 5 bases at V and 2 bases at J, leaving 5 bases unmatched. CDR3 bases: TGTGCCAGCAGTCTACAGGGGAGAAACACTGAAGCTTTCTTT. It yields the protein CASSLQGRNTEAFF.

The chain links TRBV7-6 to TRBJ1-6; 7 nucleotides line up with TRBD1. CDR1 is SGHVS, CDR2 FNYEAQ, per germline. The CDR3 consists of 17 residues. Trimming removed 5 bases from V and 2 bases from J; junction bases left unmatched: 9. The CDR3 here is CASSQATGTAYNSPLHF. DNA for the CDR3: TGTGCCAGCAGCCAGGCTACCGGGACAGCCTATAATTCACCCCTCCACTTT.

This clonotype was observed at least ten times. One end of the junction is discordant with germline, which a read error may explain. The chain combines TRBV20-1 with TRBJ2-4; D may correspond to TRBD1 or TRBD2 (5 bases each). Germline loops: CDR1 DFQATT, CDR2 SNEGSKA (reference sequence). The CDR3 contains 13 residues. As DNA, the CDR3 is TGCAGTGCCAGAGGGACAGCCAAAAACATTCAGTACTTC. This gives the protein CSARGTAKNIQYF.